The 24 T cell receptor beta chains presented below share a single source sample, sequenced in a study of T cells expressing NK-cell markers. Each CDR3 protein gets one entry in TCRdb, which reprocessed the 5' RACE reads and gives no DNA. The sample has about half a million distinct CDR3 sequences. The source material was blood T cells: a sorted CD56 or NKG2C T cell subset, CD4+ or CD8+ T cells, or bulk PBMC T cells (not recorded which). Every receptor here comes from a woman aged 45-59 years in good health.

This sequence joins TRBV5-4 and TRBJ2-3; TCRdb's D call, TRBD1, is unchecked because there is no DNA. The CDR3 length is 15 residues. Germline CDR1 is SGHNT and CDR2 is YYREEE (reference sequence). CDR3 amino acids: CASSAGPLPPDTQYF.

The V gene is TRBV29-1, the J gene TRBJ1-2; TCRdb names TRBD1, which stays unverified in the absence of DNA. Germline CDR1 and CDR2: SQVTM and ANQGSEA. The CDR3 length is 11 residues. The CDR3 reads CSVRDRGGYTF.

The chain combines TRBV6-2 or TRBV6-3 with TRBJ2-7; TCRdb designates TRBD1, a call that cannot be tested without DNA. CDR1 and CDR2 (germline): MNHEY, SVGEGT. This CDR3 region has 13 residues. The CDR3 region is CASTLDRVSEQYF.

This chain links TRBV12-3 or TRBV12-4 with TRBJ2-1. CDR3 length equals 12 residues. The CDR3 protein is CAGHSSYNEQFF.

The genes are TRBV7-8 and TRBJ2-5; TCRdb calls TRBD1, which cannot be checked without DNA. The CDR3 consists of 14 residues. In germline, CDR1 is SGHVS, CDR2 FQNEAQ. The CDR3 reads CASSPVPPPGTQYF.

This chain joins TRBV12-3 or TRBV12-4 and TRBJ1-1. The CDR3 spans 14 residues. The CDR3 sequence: CASSLFGRAYEAFF.

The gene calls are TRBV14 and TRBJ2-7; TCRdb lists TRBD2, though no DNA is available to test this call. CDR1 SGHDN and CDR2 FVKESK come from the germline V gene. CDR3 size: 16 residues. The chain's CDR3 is CASSRTRAGNSYEQYF. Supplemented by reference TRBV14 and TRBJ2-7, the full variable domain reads EAGVTQFPSHSVIEKGQTVTLRCDPISGHDNLYWYRRVMGKEIKFLLHFVKESKQDESGMPNNRFLAERTGGTYSTLKVQPAELEDSGVYFCASSRTRAGNSYEQYFGPGTRLTVT.

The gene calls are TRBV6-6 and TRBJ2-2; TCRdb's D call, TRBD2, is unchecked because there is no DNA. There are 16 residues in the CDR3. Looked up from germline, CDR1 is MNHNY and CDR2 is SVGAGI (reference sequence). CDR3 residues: CASSPAGGPRTGELFF.

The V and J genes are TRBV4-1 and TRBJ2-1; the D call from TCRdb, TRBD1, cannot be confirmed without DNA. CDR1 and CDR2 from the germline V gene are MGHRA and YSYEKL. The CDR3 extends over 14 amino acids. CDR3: CASSPTGPHNEQFF.

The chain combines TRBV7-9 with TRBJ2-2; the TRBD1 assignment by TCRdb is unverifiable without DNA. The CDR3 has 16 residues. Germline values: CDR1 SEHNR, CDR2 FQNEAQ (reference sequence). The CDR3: CASSLGSGANTGELFF.

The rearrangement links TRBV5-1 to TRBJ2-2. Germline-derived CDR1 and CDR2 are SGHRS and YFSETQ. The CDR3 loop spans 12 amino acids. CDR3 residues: CASSRLGGELFF.

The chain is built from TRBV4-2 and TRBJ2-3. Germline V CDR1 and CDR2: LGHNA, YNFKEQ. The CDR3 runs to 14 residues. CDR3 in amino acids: CASSQEATTDTQYF.

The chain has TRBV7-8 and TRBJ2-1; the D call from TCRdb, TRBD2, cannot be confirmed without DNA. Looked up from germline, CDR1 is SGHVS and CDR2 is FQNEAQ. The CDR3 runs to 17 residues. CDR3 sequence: CASSLGLGLAGPNEQFF.

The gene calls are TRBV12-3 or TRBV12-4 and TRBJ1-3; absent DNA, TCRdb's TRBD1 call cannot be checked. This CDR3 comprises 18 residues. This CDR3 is CASRGSKGQGFIGNTIYF.

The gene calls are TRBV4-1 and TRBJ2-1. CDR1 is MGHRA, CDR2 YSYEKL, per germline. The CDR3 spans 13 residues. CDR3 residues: CASSQGSWNEQFF.

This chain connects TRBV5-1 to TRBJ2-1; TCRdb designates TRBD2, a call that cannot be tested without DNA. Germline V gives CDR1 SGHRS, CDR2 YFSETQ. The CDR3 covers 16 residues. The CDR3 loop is CASSLVGLGIQNEQFF.

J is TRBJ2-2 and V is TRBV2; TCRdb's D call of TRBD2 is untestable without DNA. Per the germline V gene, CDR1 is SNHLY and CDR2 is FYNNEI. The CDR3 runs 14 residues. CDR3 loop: CASRTGTTTGELFF. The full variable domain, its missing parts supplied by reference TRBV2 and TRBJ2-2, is EPEVTQTPSHQVTQMGQEVILRCVPISNHLYFYWYRQILGQKVEFLVSFYNNEISEKSEIFDDQFSVERPDGSNFTLKIRSTKLEDSAMYFCASRTGTTTGELFFGEGSRLTVL.

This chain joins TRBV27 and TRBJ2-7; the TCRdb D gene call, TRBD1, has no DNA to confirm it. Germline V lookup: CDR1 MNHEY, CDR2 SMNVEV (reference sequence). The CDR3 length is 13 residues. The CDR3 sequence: CASSLFSGREQYF.

This CDR3 is CASSPGTGPPSEQFF. The chain combines TRBV12-3 or TRBV12-4 with TRBJ2-1; TCRdb picks TRBD1, but there is no DNA to check that call. The CDR3 length is 15 residues.

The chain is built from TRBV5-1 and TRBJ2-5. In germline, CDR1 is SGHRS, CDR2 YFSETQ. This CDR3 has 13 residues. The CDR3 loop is CASSLKGSETQYF.

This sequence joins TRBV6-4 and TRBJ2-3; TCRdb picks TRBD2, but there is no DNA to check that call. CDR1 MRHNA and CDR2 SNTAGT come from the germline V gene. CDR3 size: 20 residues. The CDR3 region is CASSLTATGLAGVFTDTQYF.

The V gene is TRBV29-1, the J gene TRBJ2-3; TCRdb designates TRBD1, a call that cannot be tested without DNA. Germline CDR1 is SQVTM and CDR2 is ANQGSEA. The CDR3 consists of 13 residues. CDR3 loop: CSVGETGTDTQYF.

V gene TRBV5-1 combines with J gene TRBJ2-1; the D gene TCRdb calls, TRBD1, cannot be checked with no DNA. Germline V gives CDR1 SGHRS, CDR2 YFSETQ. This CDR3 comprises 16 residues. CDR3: CASSPGVEAVYNEQFF.

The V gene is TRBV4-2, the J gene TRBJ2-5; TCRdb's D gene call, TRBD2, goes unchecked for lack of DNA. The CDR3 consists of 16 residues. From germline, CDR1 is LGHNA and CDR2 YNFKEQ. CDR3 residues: CASSPTTGLGAETQYF.